The clone carrying this T cell receptor beta chain was seen repeatedly, ten times or more. What it recognizes is unknown. This CDR3 has 13 amino acids. Germline V CDR1 and CDR2: SGHDT, YYEEEE. The V end lost 4 bases, the J end lost 2 bases, and 10 bases lay between the germline ends. This entry comes from a study of response to subunit inactivated influenza vaccine. A single record per CDR3 protein comes from TCRdb applying MiXCR to the RT-PCR reads. The data contain 500,000 to 600,000 distinct CDR3 sequences, about 11% of them singletons. General observations from the study: Authors suggested each seasonal influenza vaccination recruits few new T cells.

These data also featured in a second study, about T cells expressing NK-cell markers. From that paper: The authors generated TCR beta cDNA through 5'RACE template switching with UMIs. Seven sequenced donors out of eight were HCMV-seropositive, one seronegative. Sorting was limited to alpha-beta TCR-expressing T cells with an anti-gamma-delta TCR antibody in several experiments. In several donors, these clonotypes also led the CD3+CD56-NKG2C+ fraction.

The material sequenced was PBMCs from blood, taken on the day of vaccination. The V gene is TRBV5-6, the J gene TRBJ2-7; either TRBD1 or TRBD2 may supply D (5 bases each). This sequence originates from a man aged 50-59 years who received an inactivated influenza vaccine. The CDR3 here is CASSPGRAYEQYF. The CDR3 DNA follows: TGTGCCAGCAGCCCGGGACGGGCCTACGAGCAGTACTTC.